One TCR beta chain is described in this entry. The table came from immunoSEQ multiplex PCR; TCRdb's copy has only in-frame clones and leaves some out. Of some 110,000 clones listed, roughly 85% were seen once; the top ten hold about 4.7%. This sample was included in a study of blood T cell repertoires in COVID-19. In germline, CDR1 is GTSNPN, CDR2 SVGIG (reference sequence). The CDR3 consists of 17 residues. The trim removed 8 bases at V and 1 base at J, leaving 19 bases unmatched. Sequencing used peripheral blood. The TCR was taken from a man aged 40-55 years with acute or convalescent COVID-19. The chain links TRBV30 to TRBJ1-1; TRBD1 matches 7 bases. This chain's CDR3 is CASLSTGDLWENTEAFF. DNA for the CDR3: TGTGCCAGCTTATCCACAGGGGACCTTTGGGAGAACACTGAAGCTTTCTTT.